The 8 T cell receptor beta chains below were found in one sample sequenced in a study of vaccination effects on CD4 cells after COVID-19. Culture lasted about ten days before CD4+ T cell isolation. Using immunoSEQ multiplex PCR, the repertoire was profiled, and TCRdb retains in-frame clones only, with some absent. The sample lists around 40,000 clones, approximately 71% seen once, with roughly 4.2% in the top ten. These receptors have no known antigen. Sequencing was performed on CD4+ T cells from PBMCs cultured without peptide, taken before COVID-19 vaccination. The origin of the receptors is a human donor who received a COVID-19 vaccine.

This clone has more than one count but fewer than ten. The rearrangement joins TRBV30 to TRBJ2-7; D gene unclear. Germline values: CDR1 GTSNPN, CDR2 SVGIG (reference sequence). V was cut by 0 bases and J by 0 bases, with 3 bases left in between. The CDR3 has 12 residues. In DNA form, the CDR3 reads TGTGCCTGGAGTGTCAGCTCCTACGAGCAGTACTTC. Its protein is CAWSVSSYEQYF.

CDR3 sequence (DNA): TGTGCCTGGAGTGTACGCGGCACAGATACGCAGTATTTT. Residues: CAWSVRGTDTQYF. V gene TRBV30 combines with J gene TRBJ2-3; the D is unclear. V was trimmed by 0 bases and J by 1 base, leaving 5 bases between them. The CDR3 covers 13 residues. Germline CDR1 GTSNPN, CDR2 SVGIG (reference sequence).

The chain employs TRBV29-1 and TRBJ1-1; D might be TRBD1 (6 bases). Per germline, CDR1 SQVTM and CDR2 ANQGSEA. V lost 5 bases and J 3 bases, leaving 16 bases between the germline ends. This CDR3 has 14 amino acids. CDR3 bases: TGCAGCGTTTACAGGGATTTCAGGGACACTGAAGCTTTCTTT. It codes for CSVYRDFRDTEAFF.

This clone appeared a few times. This chain links TRBV19 with TRBJ2-1; D may be TRBD2 (5 bases). The CDR3 covers 17 residues. Trimming took 4 bases from V and 4 from J, leaving 20 bases between them. Germline-derived CDR1 and CDR2 are LNHDA and SQIVND (reference sequence). The CDR3 DNA reads TGTGCCAGTAGTACCTCAAGCGGACTTACCGCTTACAATGAGCAGTTCTTC. This gives the protein CASSTSSGLTAYNEQFF. Based on the CDR3 plus reference TRBV19 and TRBJ2-1, the full variable domain is DGGITQSPKYLFRKEGQNVTLSCEQNLNHDAMYWYRQDPGQGLRLIYYSQIVNDFQKGDIAEGYSVSREKKESFPLTVTSAQKNPTAFYLCASSTSSGLTAYNEQFFGPGTRLTVL.

The chain combines TRBV14 with TRBJ1-4; TRBD1 is a possible D gene (6 bases). Trimming left V 3 bases short and J 8 bases short, with 16 bases between. The germline CDR1 and CDR2 sequences are SGHDN and FVKESK. The CDR3 sequence is 15 residues long. CDR3: CASSHRTGFREKLFF. The CDR3 DNA sequence: TGTGCCAGCAGCCACAGAACAGGGTTTCGGGAAAAACTGTTTTTT.

A single count supports this clone. The rearrangement joins TRBV7-9 to TRBJ2-6, with unresolved D. CDR3 length equals 12 residues. V lost 5 bases and J lost 7, with 6 bases in between. Germline loops: CDR1 SEHNR, CDR2 FQNEAQ (reference sequence). CDR3 nucleotide sequence: TGTGCCAGCAGCACGGCCGCCAACGTCCTGACTTTC. This sequence encodes CASSTAANVLTF.

The J gene is TRBJ1-3, the V gene TRBV10-1; unclear D gene. The CDR3 totals 13 residues. From germline, CDR1 is WNHNN and CDR2 SYGVQD (reference sequence). The germline V and J ends were trimmed by 4 bases and 2 bases, with 6 bases remaining between them. As DNA, the CDR3 is TGCGCCAGCAGTGGGACGGCTGGAAACACCATATATTTT. It codes for CASSGTAGNTIYF.

This clone has only a few counts. V usage is TRBV6-5 and J usage is TRBJ1-2; D is ambiguous. Trimming cost V 3 bases and J 8 bases, with 13 bases left between them. Germline loops: CDR1 MNHEY, CDR2 SVGAGI. The CDR3 is made up of 13 amino acids. Written as DNA, the CDR3 is TGTGCCAGCAGTTATCGGCGGTCTGGGGGCTACACCTTC. Encoded protein: CASSYRRSGGYTF.